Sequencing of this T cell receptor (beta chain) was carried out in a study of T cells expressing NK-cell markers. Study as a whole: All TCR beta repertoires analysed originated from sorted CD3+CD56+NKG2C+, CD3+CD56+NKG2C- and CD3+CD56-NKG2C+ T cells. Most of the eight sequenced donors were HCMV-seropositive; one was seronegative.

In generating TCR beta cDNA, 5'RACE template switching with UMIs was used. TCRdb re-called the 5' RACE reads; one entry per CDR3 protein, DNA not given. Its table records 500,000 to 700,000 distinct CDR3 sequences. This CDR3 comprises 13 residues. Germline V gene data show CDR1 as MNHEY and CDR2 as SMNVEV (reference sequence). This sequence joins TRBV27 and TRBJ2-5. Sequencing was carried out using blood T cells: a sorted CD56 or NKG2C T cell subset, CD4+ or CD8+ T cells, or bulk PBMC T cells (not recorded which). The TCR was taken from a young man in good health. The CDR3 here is CATQALTGETQYF.